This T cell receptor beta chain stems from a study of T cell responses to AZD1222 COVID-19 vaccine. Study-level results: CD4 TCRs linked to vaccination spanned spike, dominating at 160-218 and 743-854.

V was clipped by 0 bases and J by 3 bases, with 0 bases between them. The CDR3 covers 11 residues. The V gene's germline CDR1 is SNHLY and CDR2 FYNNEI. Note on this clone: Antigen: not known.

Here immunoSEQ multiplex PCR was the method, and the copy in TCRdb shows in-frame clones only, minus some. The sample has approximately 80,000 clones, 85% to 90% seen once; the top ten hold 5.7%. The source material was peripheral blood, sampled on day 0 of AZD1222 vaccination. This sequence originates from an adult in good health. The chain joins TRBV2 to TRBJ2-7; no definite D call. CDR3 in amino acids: CASSEAYEQYF. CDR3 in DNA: TGTGCCAGCAGTGAAGCCTACGAGCAGTACTTC.